The 24 T cell receptor beta chains presented below share a single source sample, sequenced in a study of cytomegalovirus exposure and HLA in healthy donors. Only in-frame clones appear in the TCRdb table, and some are missing; sequencing was by immunoSEQ multiplex PCR. The sample includes some 120,000 clones, around 90% seen only once; the top ten take about 2.1%. The sample was PBMCs. The source is a woman younger than 30 in good health and CMV-seronegative.

The chain uses TRBV7-7 and TRBJ2-5; D is perhaps TRBD1 (7 bases). CDR1 is SSHAT, CDR2 FNYEAQ, per germline (reference sequence). V lost 0 bases to trimming and J lost 5 bases, with 13 bases between them. The CDR3 has 15 amino acids. CDR3 protein: CASSLARGAGETQYF. CDR3 DNA: TGTGCCAGCAGCTTAGCCAGGGGGGCCGGGGAGACCCAGTACTTC.

The rearrangement links TRBV2 to TRBJ1-4; D unclear. The V end was cut by 3 bases, the J end by 5 bases, with 13 bases between. CDR3 size: 15 residues. The germline gives CDR1 SNHLY, CDR2 FYNNEI. The CDR3 sequence is CASSERSVGNEKLFF. The DNA of the CDR3 is TGTGCCAGCAGTGAGCGTTCAGTGGGCAATGAAAAACTGTTTTTT. Supplemented by reference TRBV2 and TRBJ1-4, the full variable domain reads EPEVTQTPSHQVTQMGQEVILRCVPISNHLYFYWYRQILGQKVEFLVSFYNNEISEKSEIFDDQFSVERPDGSNFTLKIRSTKLEDSAMYFCASSERSVGNEKLFFGSGTQLSVL.

The chain is built from TRBV5-4 and TRBJ1-1, with D maybe TRBD1 (6 bases). CDR3 length: 13 residues. Germline lookup yields CDR1 SGHNT and CDR2 YYREEE (reference sequence). V lost 4 bases and J lost 5, with 12 bases in between. CDR3 loop: CASSHRDMTEAFF. In DNA form, the CDR3 reads TGTGCCAGCAGCCACAGGGATATGACTGAAGCTTTCTTT.

V gene TRBV19 combines with J gene TRBJ1-5; TRBD1 might be the D (6 bases). V dropped 3 bases and J dropped 6 bases, with 21 bases sitting between them. The CDR3 runs to 17 residues. Germline assignment: CDR1 LNHDA and CDR2 SQIVND (reference sequence). The CDR3 nucleotides read TGTGCCAGTAGTATCGGGCGGGGGATCCCGGGGGCTCAGCCCCAGCATTTT. The encoded protein is CASSIGRGIPGAQPQHF.

This chain joins TRBV5-1 and TRBJ2-2; D perhaps matches TRBD1 (5 bases). CDR1 and CDR2 from the germline V gene are SGHRS and YFSETQ. Trimming shortened V by 4 bases and J by 3 bases, and 13 bases separated the two germline ends. The CDR3 spans 15 residues. Here the CDR3 DNA reads TGCGCCAGCAGCGCCCCCGGACACGACACCGGGGAGCTGTTTTTT. It is translated as CASSAPGHDTGELFF.

This chain uses TRBV7-9 with TRBJ2-2; 7 bases fit TRBD2. The ends lost 3 bases at V and 6 bases at J; junction bases unmatched: 10. Looked up from germline, CDR1 is SEHNR and CDR2 is FQNEAQ (reference sequence). This CDR3 region has 16 residues. CDR3 DNA: TGTGCCAGCAGCTTGGCCCCGGGCGGGAGCCCCGGGGAGCTGTTTTTT. Protein product: CASSLAPGGSPGELFF.

The chain couples TRBV5-1 to TRBJ2-7; 8 nucleotides line up with TRBD1. With 6 bases clipped from V and 0 bases from J, the junction kept 5 bases outside the gene matches. This CDR3 is 14 amino acids long. Germline V gene data show CDR1 as SGHRS and CDR2 as YFSETQ. This CDR3 is CASTEQGDSYEQYF. CDR3 sequence (DNA): TGCGCCAGCACCGAACAGGGGGACTCCTACGAGCAGTACTTC.

The genes are TRBV9 and TRBJ1-2; D unclear. V was cut by 1 base and J by 8 bases, with 12 bases left in between. The germline gives CDR1 SGDLS, CDR2 YYNGEE. The CDR3 runs to 13 residues. As DNA, the CDR3 is TGTGCCAGCAGCGTAACCTTGGGGAGGGGCTACACCTTC. Protein: CASSVTLGRGYTF.

J is TRBJ1-1 and V is TRBV18; 9 positions match TRBD1. CDR1 and CDR2 (germline): KGHSH, LQKENI. The ends lost 5 bases at V and 0 bases at J; junction bases unmatched: 10. There are 17 residues in the CDR3. The CDR3 DNA sequence: TGTGCCAGCTCAGCTCTCACGGGACAGGGACTGAACACTGAAGCTTTCTTT. This codes for CASSALTGQGLNTEAFF.

This clone has just one count. The genes are TRBV5-4 and TRBJ1-1; 7 bases match TRBD1. The CDR3 has 14 amino acids. J was trimmed by 5 bases and V by 2 bases; bases with no gene match: 6. CDR1 is SGHNT, CDR2 YYREEE, per germline (reference sequence). CDR3 coding DNA: TGTGCCAGCAGCTTCACAACAGGGGTTACTGAAGCTTTCTTT. Its protein product is CASSFTTGVTEAFF.

In regard to this clone: With a much larger clone just one base away, this may be a read error. The CDR3 spells CASSLVQNYGYTF. The CDR3 coding sequence is TGCGCCAGCAGCTTGGTGCAGAACTATGGCTACACCTTC. The chain links TRBV5-1 to TRBJ1-2; D ambiguous. V lost 0 bases to trimming and J lost 2 bases, with 5 bases between them. Germline values: CDR1 SGHRS, CDR2 YFSETQ. The CDR3 is 13 amino acids.

The chain uses TRBV28 and TRBJ1-1, with D possibly being TRBD1 (5 bases). Trimming cost V 5 bases and J 3 bases, with 19 bases left between them. Germline loops: CDR1 MDHEN, CDR2 SYDVKM. The CDR3 has 16 amino acids. CDR3 loop: CASSPTGGAVYTEAFF. In DNA form, the CDR3 reads TGTGCCAGCAGTCCGACGGGTGGGGCGGTATACACTGAAGCTTTCTTT. The variable domain in full, with the rest retrieved from reference TRBV28 and TRBJ1-1, is DVKVTQSSRYLVKRTGEKVFLECVQDMDHENMFWYRQDPGLGLRLIYFSYDVKMKEKGDIPEGYSVSREKKERFSLILESASTNQTSMYLCASSPTGGAVYTEAFFGQGTRLTVV.

This chain links TRBV27 with TRBJ1-4; D is undetermined. Trimming removed 4 bases at V and 0 bases at J, with 9 bases between. The CDR3 spans 15 residues. The V gene's germline CDR1 is MNHEY and CDR2 SMNVEV (reference sequence). CDR3 region: CASSSYGATNEKLFF. Written as DNA, the CDR3 is TGTGCCAGCAGTTCGTACGGTGCAACTAATGAAAAACTGTTTTTT.

The chain joins TRBV10-1 to TRBJ2-3; 8 nucleotides align to TRBD2. This CDR3 is built from 15 residues. With 2 bases clipped from V and 1 base from J, the junction kept 2 bases outside the gene matches. Germline V lookup: CDR1 WNHNN, CDR2 SYGVQD (reference sequence). The CDR3 here is CASSEDSGGTDTQYF. CDR3 nucleotides: TGCGCCAGCAGTGAGGATAGCGGGGGCACAGATACGCAGTATTTT.

The chain joins TRBV7-9 to TRBJ2-2; unclear D gene. V lost 5 bases to trimming and J lost 6 bases, with 7 bases between them. This CDR3 is built from 12 residues. Germline V gene sequence: CDR1 SEHNR, CDR2 FQNEAQ (reference sequence). CDR3 residues: CASSDTAGELFF. In DNA form, the CDR3 reads TGTGCCAGCAGCGACACGGCCGGGGAGCTGTTTTTT.

This chain links TRBV2 with TRBJ2-3; a possible D gene is TRBD2 (5 bases). Between the trimmed V and J ends, which lost 8 bases and 3 bases, there was a span of 12 bases. This CDR3 region has 13 residues. CDR1 is SNHLY, CDR2 FYNNEI, per germline. The chain's CDR3 is CASGSEVTDTQYF. The CDR3 DNA reads as TGTGCCAGCGGGAGTGAGGTGACAGATACGCAGTATTTT.

The chain recombines TRBV9 with TRBJ2-3; D might be TRBD1 (6 bases). The CDR3 extends over 17 amino acids. V gave up 7 bases and J gave up 1 base, with 22 bases separating them. Looked up from germline, CDR1 is SGDLS and CDR2 is YYNGEE. CDR3 nucleotide sequence: TGTGCCAGCGAATCCTCGACATCGGACAGCCGCACAGATACGCAGTATTTT. It yields the protein CASESSTSDSRTDTQYF.

J is TRBJ2-7 and V is TRBV9; 10 nucleotides match TRBD2. The ends lost 2 bases at V and 2 bases at J; junction bases unmatched: 7. The CDR3 consists of 16 residues. Germline V gene data show CDR1 as SGDLS and CDR2 as YYNGEE. The CDR3 bases are TGTGCCAGCAGCGTCTTGGGGACTAGCGATCCCTACGAGCAGTACTTC. Its protein is CASSVLGTSDPYEQYF.

The chain carries TRBV5-6 and TRBJ1-2, with D maybe TRBD1 (6 bases). V lost 2 bases and J 2 bases, leaving 10 bases between the germline ends. This CDR3 has 14 residues. The germline V gene encodes CDR1 SGHDT and CDR2 YYEEEE. CDR3 DNA sequence: TGTGCCAGCAGCTTTTGGCAGGGGAACTATGGCTACACCTTC. As protein: CASSFWQGNYGYTF.

The chain recombines TRBV5-1 with TRBJ2-1; D uncertain. V lost 4 bases to trimming and J lost 6 bases, with 17 bases between them. Germline loops: CDR1 SGHRS, CDR2 YFSETQ. This CDR3 is built from 15 residues. CDR3 nucleotide sequence: TGCGCCAGCAGCCCGCCCCTTGCGGCGATCAATGAGCAGTTCTTC. Amino acid sequence: CASSPPLAAINEQFF.

The gene calls are TRBV7-2 and TRBJ2-2; the D is unclear. In germline, CDR1 is SGHTA, CDR2 FQGNSA. The V end lost 2 bases, the J end lost 7 bases, and 5 bases lay between the germline ends. The CDR3 is 12 amino acids. This CDR3 is CASSLLYGELFF. CDR3 in DNA: TGTGCCAGCAGCTTATTATACGGGGAGCTGTTTTTT.

The chain recombines TRBV2 with TRBJ1-5; D uncertain. Trimming cost V 5 bases and J 3 bases, with 11 bases left between them. Germline lookup yields CDR1 SNHLY and CDR2 FYNNEI. The CDR3 runs 14 residues. The CDR3 DNA reads TGTGCCAGCAGTAAATACAGTGCCAATCAGCCCCAGCATTTT. Amino acid sequence: CASSKYSANQPQHF. Combining the CDR3 with reference TRBV2 and TRBJ1-5 gives the whole variable domain EPEVTQTPSHQVTQMGQEVILRCVPISNHLYFYWYRQILGQKVEFLVSFYNNEISEKSEIFDDQFSVERPDGSNFTLKIRSTKLEDSAMYFCASSKYSANQPQHFGDGTRLSIL.

This clone is a singleton in its sample. The chain joins TRBV11-2 to TRBJ2-3, with a tentative D call TRBD2 (7 bases). The CDR3 covers 15 residues. Germline-derived CDR1 and CDR2 are SGHAT and FQNNGV. Trimming stripped 5 bases from V and 6 bases from J, with 18 bases between. As DNA, the CDR3 is TGTGCCAGCAGCCCCATCCGGGGGGCTATGGATACGCAGTATTTT. Its protein is CASSPIRGAMDTQYF.

This rearrangement joins TRBV28 to TRBJ2-1, with TRBD1 matching over 8 bases. The CDR3 length is 12 residues. With V trimmed by 3 bases and J by 8 bases, 0 bases remained unmatched. Germline V CDR1 and CDR2: MDHEN, SYDVKM. CDR3 nucleotide sequence: TGTGCCAGCAGTTTGACAGGGGATGAGCAGTTCTTC. Encoded protein: CASSLTGDEQFF.